The 25 T cell receptor beta chains reported below all come from one sample, sequenced in a study of PD-1 blockade in classical Hodgkin lymphoma. Each and every patient relapsed after autologous stem cell transplantation, and patients got differing brentuximab vedotin exposure. Data came from immunoSEQ multiplex PCR; TCRdb stores just in-frame clones and leaves some out. The sample holds 15,000 to 20,000 clones, around 72% seen once. This specimen was peripheral blood mononuclear cells (PBMCs), taken at baseline. All receptors derive from a human donor with classical Hodgkin lymphoma.

A few counts support this clone. The chain carries TRBV4-2 and TRBJ2-3; D may be TRBD2 (6 bases). The CDR3 consists of 18 residues. Trimming shortened V by 4 bases and J by 2 bases, and 22 bases separated the two germline ends. In germline, CDR1 is LGHNA, CDR2 YNFKEQ. The chain's CDR3 is CASSPHPGSGRPTDTQYF. The CDR3 region has the DNA TGTGCCAGCAGCCCCCATCCGGGGAGCGGGCGCCCCACAGATACGCAGTATTTT.

This sequence joins TRBV25-1 and TRBJ2-7; 9 positions agree with TRBD2. CDR3 length: 15 residues. Trimming at V came to 5 bases and at J to 1 base, leaving 6 bases not matched to a gene. Germline assignment: CDR1 MGHDK and CDR2 SYGVNS. The DNA for the CDR3 is TGTGCCAGCAGTTCTACCCTAGCGGGGTCCTACGAGCAGTACTTC. Protein product: CASSSTLAGSYEQYF.

This chain links TRBV19 with TRBJ1-1; D gene unclear. Looked up from germline, CDR1 is LNHDA and CDR2 is SQIVND (reference sequence). The CDR3 consists of 12 residues. The ends were cut back, 1 base at V and 5 bases at J, with 5 bases in the middle. The CDR3 sequence is CASSIGETEAFF. For the CDR3, the DNA is TGTGCCAGTAGTATAGGTGAGACTGAAGCTTTCTTT.

The chain has TRBV19 and TRBJ1-2, with 8 bases that match TRBD1. V gave up 6 bases and J gave up 6 bases; unmatched junction bases: 6. Germline V lookup: CDR1 LNHDA, CDR2 SQIVND (reference sequence). The CDR3 is made up of 13 amino acids. The CDR3 reads CASREDRVDGYTF. CDR3 sequence (DNA): TGTGCCAGTAGGGAGGACAGGGTCGATGGCTACACCTTC.

The chain has TRBV7-9 and TRBJ2-7; 12 bases align to TRBD1. Trimming cost V 1 base and J 4 bases; bases outside gene matches: 8. Germline CDR1 SEHNR, CDR2 FQNEAQ (reference sequence). The CDR3 length is 17 residues. CDR3 DNA sequence: TGTGCCAGCAGCTTAGTTAGGGGACAGGGGGCCGGTTACGAGCAGTACTTC. Translated: CASSLVRGQGAGYEQYF.

In this sample, this clone is medium-sized (0.01 to 0.1%). The chain recombines TRBV11-1 with TRBJ2-7; D uncertain. Deletions cut 4 bases from V and 1 base from J, with 8 bases between. Germline V CDR1 and CDR2: SGHAT, FQDESV (reference sequence). The CDR3 spans 13 residues. CDR3 residues: CASSYPPSYEQYF. CDR3 nucleotide sequence: TGTGCCAGCAGCTACCCCCCTTCCTACGAGCAGTACTTC.

The rearrangement links TRBV6-6 to TRBJ1-1; D not certain. CDR3 length equals 12 residues. V shed 4 bases and J shed 0 bases, with 3 bases lying between them. Germline values: CDR1 MNHNY, CDR2 SVGAGI (reference sequence). The DNA for the CDR3 is TGTGCCAGCAGTTTACTGAACACTGAAGCTTTCTTT. Its protein is CASSLLNTEAFF.

The V and J genes are TRBV6-5 and TRBJ1-5; D unclear. This CDR3 is 16 amino acids long. With 0 bases removed from V and 5 bases from J, the gap between germline ends came to 14 bases. CDR1 is MNHEY, CDR2 SVGAGI, per germline. CDR3 DNA sequence: TGTGCCAGCAGTTACTCGAGAAGGCAGTACGATCAGCCCCAGCATTTT. Its protein product is CASSYSRRQYDQPQHF.

This clone has more than one count but fewer than ten. This sequence joins TRBV5-1 and TRBJ1-4; D gene uncertain. V gave up 0 bases and J gave up 0 bases, with 9 bases separating them. Germline CDR1 reads SGHRS; CDR2 reads YFSETQ. CDR3 size: 16 residues. The CDR3 DNA sequence: TGCGCCAGCAGCTTGGGGCAGCCTACAACTAATGAAAAACTGTTTTTT. Translated, it gives CASSLGQPTTNEKLFF.

The chain carries TRBV28 and TRBJ2-7, with 8 bases matching TRBD1. The CDR3 totals 15 residues. The germline V gene encodes CDR1 MDHEN and CDR2 SYDVKM. V lost 2 bases to trimming and J lost 0 bases; unmatched junction nucleotides: 3. DNA for the CDR3: TGTGCCAGCAGTTTAAGTCAGGGGGCCTCCTACGAGCAGTACTTC. Protein sequence: CASSLSQGASYEQYF.

The V call is TRBV30, the J call TRBJ1-6; tentative D call: TRBD1 (6 bases). In germline, CDR1 is GTSNPN, CDR2 SVGIG (reference sequence). The ends were cut back, 0 bases at V and 10 bases at J, with 10 bases in the middle. The CDR3 extends over 13 amino acids. The CDR3 coding sequence is TGTGCCTGGAGTGTTATCGGGGGCTCACCCCTCCACTTT. Protein: CAWSVIGGSPLHF.

As DNA, the CDR3 is TGTGCCAGCAGGACGACAGGGGCGATGAACACTGAAGCTTTCTTT. The encoded protein is CASRTTGAMNTEAFF. The chain uses TRBV6-6 and TRBJ1-1; 8 bases match TRBD1. This CDR3 has 15 residues. The junction had 6 bases not matched to a gene; V was cut back by 6 bases and J by 0 bases. CDR1 is MNHNY and CDR2 is SVGAGI in the germline V gene (reference sequence).

This clone was counted between two and nine times. The chain recombines TRBV25-1 with TRBJ2-7; 12 bases line up with TRBD1. This CDR3 is 15 amino acids long. CDR1 is MGHDK and CDR2 is SYGVNS in the germline V gene. V shed 4 bases, J shed 5 bases, and the junction held 6 bases outside the gene matches. The DNA for the CDR3 is TGTGCCAGCAGTGTTGGGACAGGGGGCAGCGACGAGCAGTACTTC. Protein product: CASSVGTGGSDEQYF.

The chain couples TRBV7-9 to TRBJ1-6; TRBD1 might be the D (5 bases). The germline V and J ends were trimmed by 5 bases and 13 bases, with 24 bases remaining between them. This CDR3 region has 16 residues. Germline V gene sequence: CDR1 SEHNR, CDR2 FQNEAQ (reference sequence). The CDR3 loop reads CASSPGAGHAASPLHF. The CDR3, as DNA: TGTGCCAGCAGCCCCGGCGCGGGGCACGCGGCATCGCCCCTCCACTTT.

CDR3 in amino acids: CASSLEGGTEAFF. The CDR3 DNA sequence: TGCGCCAGCAGCTTGGAAGGGGGCACTGAAGCTTTCTTT. V usage is TRBV5-1 and J usage is TRBJ1-1; a weak D match, TRBD1 (6 bases). Germline lookup yields CDR1 SGHRS and CDR2 YFSETQ. Trimming took 0 bases from V and 4 from J, leaving 7 bases between them. The CDR3 loop spans 13 amino acids.

V and J are TRBV7-8 and TRBJ2-3, with TRBD2 matching 12 bases. The CDR3 runs to 16 residues. Trimming cost V 4 bases and J 2 bases; bases outside gene matches: 4. Germline CDR1 SGHVS, CDR2 FQNEAQ. CDR3 DNA sequence: TGTGCCAGCAGCTCTGGACTAGCGGGGAACACAGATACGCAGTATTTT. It is translated as CASSSGLAGNTDTQYF.

This rearrangement joins TRBV7-9 to TRBJ1-1, with a weak D call TRBD1 (5 bases). Germline V lookup: CDR1 SEHNR, CDR2 FQNEAQ (reference sequence). Trimming removed 5 bases at V and 0 bases at J, with 13 bases between. This CDR3 has 15 residues. The CDR3 DNA is TGTGCCAGCAGCCCCTCATGGGGGATGAACACTGAAGCTTTCTTT. This sequence encodes CASSPSWGMNTEAFF.

Here the CDR3 reads CASSEKSGTGEKLFF. The CDR3 region has the DNA TGTGCCAGCAGCGAGAAATCCGGGACTGGGGAAAAACTGTTTTTT. The rearrangement joins TRBV25-1 to TRBJ1-4, with D possibly TRBD1 on 5 matching bases. CDR3 length: 15 amino acids. CDR1 MGHDK and CDR2 SYGVNS come from the germline V gene. The V gene lost 6 bases and the J gene lost 8 bases, with 19 bases spanning the gap.

The chain has TRBV11-2 and TRBJ2-2; weak D call: TRBD1 (6 bases). This CDR3 comprises 11 residues. V was shortened by 5 bases and J by 8 bases, with 6 bases between the two germline ends. The germline gives CDR1 SGHAT, CDR2 FQNNGV. DNA of the CDR3: TGTGCCAGCAGCCAGGGGGGGGAGCTGTTTTTT. It yields the protein CASSQGGELFF.

This clone is labeled as medium-sized. The rearrangement joins TRBV5-1 to TRBJ2-7; a weak D match, TRBD1 (6 bases). The CDR3 runs 15 residues. Germline V CDR1 and CDR2: SGHRS, YFSETQ. Trimming shortened V by 0 bases and J by 2 bases, and 12 bases separated the two germline ends. CDR3 bases: TGCGCCAGCAGCTTGGTACAGGGAGCACCCTACGAGCAGTACTTC. It yields the protein CASSLVQGAPYEQYF.

The rearrangement links TRBV5-1 to TRBJ2-3; D gene unclear. Between the trimmed V and J ends, which lost 1 base and 4 bases, there was a span of 4 bases. The germline gives CDR1 SGHRS, CDR2 YFSETQ. This CDR3 has 12 amino acids. The CDR3 protein is CASSLLADTQYF. For the CDR3, the DNA is TGCGCCAGCAGCTTGCTGGCAGATACGCAGTATTTT.

This sequence joins TRBV5-1 and TRBJ2-7; D is ambiguous. The CDR3 totals 13 residues. CDR1 SGHRS and CDR2 YFSETQ come from the germline V gene. V lost 4 bases to trimming and J lost 2 bases, with 10 bases between them. CDR3 sequence (DNA): TGCGCCAGCAGCCGTGATATCACCTACGAGCAGTACTTC. This encodes CASSRDITYEQYF.

This clone showed up just a few times. The gene calls are TRBV30 and TRBJ2-1, with D possibly called TRBD1 or TRBD2 (5 bases each). The CDR3 runs to 16 residues. Trimming removed 1 base at V and 1 base at J, with 14 bases between. Per the germline V gene, CDR1 is GTSNPN and CDR2 is SVGIG (reference sequence). CDR3 region: CAWSAQRGPSYNEQFF. The CDR3 DNA sequence: TGTGCCTGGAGTGCGCAGAGGGGTCCATCCTACAATGAGCAGTTCTTC.

The chain links TRBV7-9 to TRBJ2-5, with TRBD1 identical over 7 bases. Trimming cost V 3 bases and J 4 bases; bases outside gene matches: 8. Germline lookup yields CDR1 SEHNR and CDR2 FQNEAQ (reference sequence). This CDR3 contains 15 residues. In nucleotides, the CDR3 is TGTGCCAGCAGCTTCGGACAGGCCTTTAGAGAGACCCAGTACTTC. Translating it yields CASSFGQAFRETQYF.

The gene calls are TRBV7-2 and TRBJ2-5; D remains unclear. The assigned J gene may be wrong: the sequence end matches TRBJ2-7 better. This CDR3 is built from 15 residues. Looked up from germline, CDR1 is SGHTA and CDR2 is FQGNSA. DNA of the CDR3: TGTGCCAGCAGCTTACGGTATCAGAGCTCCTACGAGCAGTACTTC. This sequence encodes CASSLRYQSSYEQYF.